These T cell receptor beta chains were read from a single sample in a study of Ad26.COV2.S vaccination and SARS-CoV-2 variants. TCRdb keeps only in-frame clones here, not all; method: immunoSEQ multiplex PCR. Of some 420,000 clones in the sample, around 87% were seen once. The sequenced sample was peripheral blood, obtained in a trial of Ad26.COV2.S vaccine versus placebo. All receptors come from a person between 18 and 65 years old who received the Ad26.COV2.S COVID-19 vaccine or a placebo. CDR3s include the opening cysteine and the closing phenylalanine or tryptophan. A D gene is named only where the DNA matches it firmly. Size is stated for part of the rows, as once, few or many counts, or as a class when the clone is expanded.

>few|TRBV30|TRBJ2-7|TRBD1
CAWGRGREQYF
TGTGCCTGGGGCAGGGGGCGCGAGCAGTACTTC
>NA|TRBV4-3|TRBJ2-7|TRBD2
CASSQDSGESYEQYF
TGCGCCAGCAGCCAAGATAGCGGGGAGTCCTACGAGCAGTACTTC
>NA|TRBV5-4|TRBJ2-4|TRBD1
CASSLETGFPYIQYF
TGTGCCAGCAGCCTGGAGACAGGGTTTCCATACATTCAGTACTTC
>once|TRBV7-9|TRBJ2-1|TRBD2
CASSSYGTSSYNEQFF
TGTGCCAGCAGCTCGTACGGGACTAGCTCCTACAATGAGCAGTTCTTC
>NA|TRBV28|TRBJ1-3|NA
CASSLAISGNTIYF
TGTGCCAGCAGTTTAGCCATCTCTGGAAACACCATATATTTT
>once|TRBV4-3|TRBJ2-1|TRBD2
CASSQESGGYNEQFF
TGCGCCAGCAGCCAAGAAAGCGGGGGCTATAATGAGCAGTTCTTC
>NA|TRBV4-3|TRBJ2-1|TRBD2
CASSQGTSGGYNEQFF
TGCGCCAGCAGCCAAGGGACTAGCGGGGGATATAATGAGCAGTTCTTC
>NA|TRBV10-2|TRBJ2-7|NA
CASSESGGSSSYEQYF
TGCGCCAGCAGTGAGTCGGGCGGGTCCAGCTCCTACGAGCAGTACTTC
>NA|TRBV7-9|TRBJ2-7|TRBD2
CASILSGGTEQYF
TGTGCCAGCATCCTCTCCGGGGGGACCGAGCAGTACTTC
>NA|TRBV4-1|TRBJ1-1|NA
CASSHLGQSNTEAFF
TGCGCCAGCAGCCATTTGGGACAATCGAACACTGAAGCTTTCTTT
>NA|TRBV7-2|TRBJ2-7|TRBD1
CASLGQGHSYEQYF
TGTGCCAGTCTGGGACAGGGGCACTCCTACGAGCAGTACTTC
>NA|TRBV18|TRBJ2-1|TRBD2
CASSDLAGAPDEQFF
TGTGCCAGCTCTGATCTAGCGGGGGCGCCCGATGAGCAGTTCTTC
>NA|TRBV28|TRBJ2-1|TRBD2
CASSPGLGIYNEQFF
TGTGCCAGCAGTCCGGGACTAGGGATTTACAATGAGCAGTTCTTC
>NA|TRBV7-8|TRBJ1-5|TRBD1
CASSDRGMSNQPQHF
TGTGCCAGCAGCGACAGGGGGATGAGCAATCAGCCCCAGCATTTT
>NA|TRBV2|TRBJ2-7|NA
CASSDRRTSRYEQYF
TGTGCCAGCAGTGACAGACGGACTTCGCGTTACGAGCAGTACTTC
>NA|TRBV7-9|TRBJ1-1|TRBD1
CASSLGQAEAFF
TGTGCCAGCAGCCTAGGACAGGCCGAAGCTTTCTTT
>NA|TRBV6-6|TRBJ1-5|NA
CASSYPGQYNQPQHF
TGTGCCAGCAGTTACCCTGGACAGTACAATCAGCCCCAGCATTTT
>NA|TRBV7-8|TRBJ1-5|NA
CASSLAFSSGNQPQHF
TGTGCCAGCAGCTTAGCCTTCTCGAGTGGCAATCAGCCCCAGCATTTT
>NA|TRBV11-2|TRBJ1-6|NA
CASSYLPLSSYNSPLHF
TGTGCCAGCAGCTATTTACCCCTTAGCTCCTATAATTCACCCCTCCACTTT
>NA|TRBV21-1|TRBJ1-1|NA
CASSKRSTANTEAFF
TGTGCCAGCAGCAAGCGGTCGACGGCGAACACTGAAGCTTTCTTT
>NA|TRBV2|TRBJ2-2|NA
CASRYSGNAGELFF
TGTGCCAGCAGGTATTCGGGGAACGCCGGGGAGCTGTTTTTT
>NA|TRBV5-1|TRBJ2-1|TRBD1
CASSGGTGAYNEQFF
TGCGCCAGCAGCGGGGGGACAGGAGCCTACAATGAGCAGTTCTTC
>NA|TRBV6-2/TRBV6-3|TRBJ1-2|TRBD1
CASSFNGQGNYGYTF
TGTGCCAGCAGCTTCAATGGACAGGGGAACTATGGCTACACCTTC
>NA|TRBV7-9|TRBJ2-2|NA
CASSLQGTGELFF
TGTGCCAGCAGCTTACAGGGGACCGGGGAGCTGTTTTTT
>few|TRBV6-1|TRBJ2-7|NA
CASSEPGDSYEQYF
TGTGCCAGCAGTGAACCTGGGGACTCCTACGAGCAGTACTTC
>NA|TRBV5-4|TRBJ2-1|TRBD2
CASSGPAGGPYNEQFF
TGTGCCAGCAGCGGACCTGCGGGGGGCCCCTACAATGAGCAGTTCTTC
>NA|TRBV11-1|TRBJ1-6|TRBD1
CASSPSGQPNSPLHF
TGTGCCAGCAGCCCTTCGGGACAGCCAAATTCACCCCTCCACTTT
>once|TRBV7-9|TRBJ2-1|TRBD1
CASSLVADRGRDNEQFF
TGTGCCAGCAGCTTAGTGGCGGACAGGGGTAGGGACAATGAGCAGTTCTTC
>NA|TRBV28|TRBJ1-2|NA
CASSLELGIHNYGYTF
TGTGCCAGCAGTTTAGAGCTGGGGATCCATAACTATGGCTACACCTTC
>NA|TRBV19|TRBJ2-4|NA
CASSPTGRRTGLAKNIQYF
TGTGCCAGTAGCCCAACGGGGAGACGGACGGGGTTAGCCAAAAACATTCAGTACTTC
>NA|TRBV3-1/TRBV3-2|TRBJ2-7|NA
CASSQERGISSYEQYF
TGTGCCAGCAGCCAAGAAAGGGGGATCAGCTCCTACGAGCAGTACTTC
>NA|TRBV4-2|TRBJ1-6|NA
CASSQETGINSPLHF
TGTGCCAGCAGCCAAGAAACAGGGATTAATTCACCCCTCCACTTT
>NA|TRBV15|TRBJ2-7|NA
CATDNGGGYEQYF
TGTGCCACCGACAACGGGGGCGGCTACGAGCAGTACTTC
>NA|TRBV3-1/TRBV3-2|TRBJ1-6|NA
CASGVSGSYNSPLHF
TGTGCCAGCGGGGTGTCGGGATCCTATAATTCACCCCTCCACTTT
>NA|TRBV10-2|TRBJ1-5|NA
CASMVAGGNQPQHF
TGCGCCAGCATGGTGGCCGGTGGCAATCAGCCCCAGCATTTT
>NA|TRBV19|TRBJ1-1|NA
CASSIAENTEAFF
TGTGCCAGTAGTATAGCCGAAAACACTGAAGCTTTCTTT
>NA|TRBV3-1/TRBV3-2|TRBJ2-7|NA
CATSQEAWGGASRGSYEQYF
TGTGCCACCAGCCAAGAGGCATGGGGGGGGGCCTCCAGAGGATCCTACGAGCAGTACTTC
>NA|TRBV14|TRBJ2-7|TRBD2
CASSQYGTSGDLPGYEQYF
TGTGCCAGCAGCCAATATGGGACTAGCGGGGATCTCCCAGGGTACGAGCAGTACTTC
>NA|TRBV7-9|TRBJ2-7|NA
CASSLERTNSYEQYF
TGTGCCAGCAGCTTAGAGAGGACAAACTCCTACGAGCAGTACTTC
>NA|TRBV19|TRBJ1-3|NA
CASSSASGNTIYF
TGTGCCAGTAGTTCGGCCTCCGGAAACACCATATATTTT
>NA|TRBV6-2/TRBV6-3|TRBJ2-1|NA
CASSNGDEQFF
TGTGCCAGCAGCAATGGGGATGAGCAGTTCTTC
>NA|TRBV6-5|TRBJ1-6|NA
CASTDGTGYGSPLHF
TGTGCCAGCACCGATGGAACAGGGTACGGGTCACCCCTCCACTTT
>NA|TRBV28|TRBJ2-1|TRBD1
CASSFLDRESNEQFF
TGTGCCAGCAGTTTTTTGGACAGGGAAAGCAATGAGCAGTTCTTC
>NA|TRBV4-1|TRBJ1-1|NA
CASSQVVQGTEAFF
TGCGCCAGCAGCCAAGTAGTGCAGGGTACTGAAGCTTTCTTT
>NA|TRBV18|TRBJ2-2|TRBD1
CASSLPGTGNTGELFF
TGTGCCAGCTCACTCCCAGGGACAGGGAACACCGGGGAGCTGTTTTTT
>NA|TRBV7-6|TRBJ2-3|TRBD2
CASSLDQAGSSDTQYF
TGTGCCAGCAGCTTAGATCAAGCGGGGTCCTCAGATACGCAGTATTTT
>few|TRBV12-3/TRBV12-4|TRBJ1-3|NA
CASSPNSQRYF
TGTGCCAGCAGCCCGAACAGCCAGCGATATTTT
>NA|TRBV4-1|TRBJ2-7|NA
CASSQGTYEQYF
TGCGCCAGCAGCCAAGGAACCTACGAGCAGTACTTC
>NA|TRBV29-1|TRBJ2-1|NA
CSVEGMISSYNEQFF
TGCAGCGTTGAAGGCATGATCAGCTCCTACAATGAGCAGTTCTTC
>NA|TRBV30|TRBJ2-7|NA
CAWKDRSSYEQYF
TGTGCCTGGAAAGACAGGAGCTCCTACGAGCAGTACTTC
>NA|TRBV6-5|TRBJ1-1|NA
CASRRTANTEAFF
TGTGCCAGCAGGAGGACAGCGAACACTGAAGCTTTCTTT
>NA|TRBV9|TRBJ1-1|NA
CASSVSRLNTEAFF
TGTGCCAGCAGCGTATCTCGATTGAACACTGAAGCTTTCTTT
>NA|TRBV2|TRBJ2-7|NA
CASSEAGGTPRHEQYF
TGTGCCAGCAGTGAAGCGGGGGGGACACCTAGGCACGAGCAGTACTTC
>NA|TRBV9|TRBJ1-2|NA
CASSAPFQGYGYTF
TGTGCCAGCAGCGCACCCTTCCAGGGGTATGGCTACACCTTC
>NA|TRBV4-1|TRBJ1-5|TRBD1
CASSQPSGTAGNQPQHF
TGCGCCAGCAGCCAGCCTTCGGGGACAGCCGGCAATCAGCCCCAGCATTTT
>once|TRBV4-3|TRBJ1-2|TRBD1
CASSQEVNGRGVDGYTF
TGCGCCAGCAGCCAAGAAGTTAACGGCAGGGGGGTCGATGGCTACACCTTC
>NA|TRBV19|TRBJ2-5|TRBD1
CASSPRTGHQETQYF
TGTGCCAGTAGCCCCAGGACAGGTCACCAAGAGACCCAGTACTTC